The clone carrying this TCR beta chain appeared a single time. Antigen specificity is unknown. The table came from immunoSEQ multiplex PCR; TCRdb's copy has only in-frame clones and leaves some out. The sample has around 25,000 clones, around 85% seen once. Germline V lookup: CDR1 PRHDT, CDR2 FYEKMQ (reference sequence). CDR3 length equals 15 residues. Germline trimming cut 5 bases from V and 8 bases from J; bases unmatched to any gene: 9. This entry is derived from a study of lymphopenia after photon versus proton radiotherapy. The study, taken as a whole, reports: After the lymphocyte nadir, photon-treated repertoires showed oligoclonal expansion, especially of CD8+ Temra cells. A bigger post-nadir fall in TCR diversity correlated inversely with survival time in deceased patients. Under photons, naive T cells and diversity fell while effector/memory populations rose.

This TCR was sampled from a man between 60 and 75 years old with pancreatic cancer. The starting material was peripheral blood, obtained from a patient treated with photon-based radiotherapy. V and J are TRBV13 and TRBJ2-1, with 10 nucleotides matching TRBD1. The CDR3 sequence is CASSLAGTGVYEQFF. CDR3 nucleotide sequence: TGTGCCAGCAGCCTTGCGGGGACAGGGGTTTATGAGCAGTTCTTC.